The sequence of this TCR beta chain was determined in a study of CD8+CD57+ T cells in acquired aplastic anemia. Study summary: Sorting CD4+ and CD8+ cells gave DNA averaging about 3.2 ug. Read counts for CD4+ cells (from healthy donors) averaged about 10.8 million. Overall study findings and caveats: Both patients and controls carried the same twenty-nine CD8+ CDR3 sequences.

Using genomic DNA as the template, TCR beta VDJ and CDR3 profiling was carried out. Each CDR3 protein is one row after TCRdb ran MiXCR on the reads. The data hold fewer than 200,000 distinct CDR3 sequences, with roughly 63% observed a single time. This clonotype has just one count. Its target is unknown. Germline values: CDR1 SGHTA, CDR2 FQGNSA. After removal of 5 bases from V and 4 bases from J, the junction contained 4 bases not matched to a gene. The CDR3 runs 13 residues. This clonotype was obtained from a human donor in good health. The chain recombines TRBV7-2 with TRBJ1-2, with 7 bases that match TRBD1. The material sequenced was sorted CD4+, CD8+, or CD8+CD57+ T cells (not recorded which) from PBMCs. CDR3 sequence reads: CASSTQGTYGYTF. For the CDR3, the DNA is TGTGCCAGCAGCACACAGGGGACCTATGGCTACACCTTC.